This entry is about one T cell receptor (beta chain). Germline V gene lookup returns CDR1 SGHTA and CDR2 FQGTGA. The CDR3 runs to 15 residues. Between the trimmed V and J ends, which lost 5 bases and 1 base, there was a span of 12 bases. This specimen comes from a study of blood T cell repertoires in COVID-19. Study at large: Nucleic acid was either cDNA or gDNA, and it came from T cells, B-cell-depleted T cells, or PBMCs.

The data were produced by immunoSEQ multiplex PCR, yet TCRdb's version contains in-frame clones alone and is incomplete. Of roughly 180,000 clones listed, just under 85% are singletons. The V gene is TRBV7-3, the J gene TRBJ2-1; D is perhaps TRBD2 (7 bases). The clonotype was recovered from a man between 35 and 55 years old who had recovered from COVID-19. Sequencing was performed on peripheral blood. The DNA for the CDR3 is TGTGCCAGCAGCCGCGGGGGACAATCCTACAATGAGCAGTTCTTC. It encodes CASSRGGQSYNEQFF. Combining the CDR3 with reference TRBV7-3 and TRBJ2-1 gives the whole variable domain GAGVSQTPSNKVTEKGKYVELRCDPISGHTALYWYRQSLGQGPEFLIYFQGTGAADDSGLPNDRFFAVRPEGSVSTLKIQRTERGDSAVYLCASSRGGQSYNEQFFGPGTRLTVL.